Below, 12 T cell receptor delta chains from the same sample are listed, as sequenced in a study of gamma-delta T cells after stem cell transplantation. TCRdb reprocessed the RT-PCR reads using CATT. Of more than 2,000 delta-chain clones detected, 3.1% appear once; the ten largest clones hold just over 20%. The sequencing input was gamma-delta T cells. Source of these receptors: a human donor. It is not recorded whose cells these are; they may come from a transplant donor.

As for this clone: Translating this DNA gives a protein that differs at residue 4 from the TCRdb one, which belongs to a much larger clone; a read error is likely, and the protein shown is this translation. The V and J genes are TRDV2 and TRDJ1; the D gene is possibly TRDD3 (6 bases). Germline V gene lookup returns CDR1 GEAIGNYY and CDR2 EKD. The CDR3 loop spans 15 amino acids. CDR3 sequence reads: CACNTVGGIDGKLIF. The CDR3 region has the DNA TGTGCCTGTAACACTGTTGGGGGTATAGACGGAAAACTCATCTTT.

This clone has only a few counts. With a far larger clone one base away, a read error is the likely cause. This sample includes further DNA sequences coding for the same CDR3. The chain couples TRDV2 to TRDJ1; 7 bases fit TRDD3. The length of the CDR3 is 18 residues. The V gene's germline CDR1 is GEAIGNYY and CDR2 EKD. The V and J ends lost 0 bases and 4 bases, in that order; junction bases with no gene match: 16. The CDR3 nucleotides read TGTGCCTGTGACACCGTGTCTGGGGGCCCCCCTCTGGGCGATAAACTCATCTTT. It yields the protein CACDTVSGGPPLGDKLIF.

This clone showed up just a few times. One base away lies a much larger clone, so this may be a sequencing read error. The CDR3 bases are TGTGCCTGTGACATCGTGTTGAATGGGGGATACCCTGTTGGCTCCTGGGACACCCGACAGATGTTTTTC. It yields the protein CACDIVLNGGYPVGSWDTRQMFF. The genes are TRDV2 and TRDJ3, with 10 positions matching TRDD3. Germline V gives CDR1 GEAIGNYY, CDR2 EKD. The CDR3 runs to 23 residues. V lost 2 bases, J lost 0 bases, and 18 bases stayed unmatched.

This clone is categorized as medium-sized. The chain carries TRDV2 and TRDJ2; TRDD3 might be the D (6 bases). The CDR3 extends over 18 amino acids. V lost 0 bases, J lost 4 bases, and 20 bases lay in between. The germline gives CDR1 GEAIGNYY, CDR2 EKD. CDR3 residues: CACDTLGTPQSSTAQLFF. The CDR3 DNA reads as TGTGCCTGTGACACCCTGGGGACCCCCCAATCTTCGACAGCACAACTCTTCTTT.

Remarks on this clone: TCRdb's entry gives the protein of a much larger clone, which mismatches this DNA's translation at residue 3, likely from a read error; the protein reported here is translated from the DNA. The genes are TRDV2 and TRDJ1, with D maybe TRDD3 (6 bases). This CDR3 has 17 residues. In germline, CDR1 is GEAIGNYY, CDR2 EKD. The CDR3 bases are TGTGCCAGTGACCCGCTACGGACGGGGGGAATCACCGATAAACTCATCTTT. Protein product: CASDPLRTGGITDKLIF.

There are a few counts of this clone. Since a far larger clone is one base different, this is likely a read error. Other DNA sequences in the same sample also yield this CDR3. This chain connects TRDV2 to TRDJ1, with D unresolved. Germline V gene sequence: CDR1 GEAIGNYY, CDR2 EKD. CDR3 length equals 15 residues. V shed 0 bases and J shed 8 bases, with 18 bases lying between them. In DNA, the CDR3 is TGTGCCTGTGACACCGTAGGACTACCCATAGGGAAACTCATCTTT. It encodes CACDTVGLPIGKLIF.

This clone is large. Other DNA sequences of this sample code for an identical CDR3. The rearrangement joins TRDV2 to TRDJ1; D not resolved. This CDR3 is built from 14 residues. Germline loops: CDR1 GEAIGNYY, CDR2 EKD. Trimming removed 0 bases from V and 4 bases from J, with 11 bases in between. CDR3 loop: CACDTLREDDKLIF. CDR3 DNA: TGTGCCTGTGACACCTTAAGGGAAGACGATAAACTCATCTTT.

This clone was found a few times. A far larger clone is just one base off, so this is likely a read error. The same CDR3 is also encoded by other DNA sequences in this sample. CDR3 nucleotides: TGTGCCTGTGACACTCTACGTACCGCGCTGGGGGGTCTTTACACCGATAAACTCATCTTT. This gives the protein CACDTLRTALGGLYTDKLIF. The chain has TRDV2 and TRDJ1; 7 bases are a match to TRDD3. V lost 1 base, J lost 0 bases, and 19 bases stayed unmatched. CDR3 size: 20 residues. Germline V gene lookup returns CDR1 GEAIGNYY and CDR2 EKD.

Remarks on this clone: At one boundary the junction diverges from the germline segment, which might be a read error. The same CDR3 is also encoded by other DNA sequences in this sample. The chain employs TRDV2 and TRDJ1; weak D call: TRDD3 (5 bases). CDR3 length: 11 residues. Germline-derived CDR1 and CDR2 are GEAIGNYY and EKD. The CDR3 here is CSATTTDTLIF. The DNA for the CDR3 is TGTTCTGCTACCACCACCGATACACTCATCTTT.

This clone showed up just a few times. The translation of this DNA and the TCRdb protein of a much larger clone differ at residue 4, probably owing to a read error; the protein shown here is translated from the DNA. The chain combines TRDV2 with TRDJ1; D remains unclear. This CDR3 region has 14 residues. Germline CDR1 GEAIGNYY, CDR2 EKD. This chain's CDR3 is CACGTISNTDKLIF. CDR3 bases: TGTGCCTGTGGCACCATTTCAAACACCGATAAACTCATCTTT.

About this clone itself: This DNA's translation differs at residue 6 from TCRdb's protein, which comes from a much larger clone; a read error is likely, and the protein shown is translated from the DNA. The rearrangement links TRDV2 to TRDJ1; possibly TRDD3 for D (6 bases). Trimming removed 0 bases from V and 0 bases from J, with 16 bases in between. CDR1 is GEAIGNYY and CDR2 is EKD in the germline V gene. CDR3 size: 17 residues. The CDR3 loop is CACDTTGYPLYTDKLIF. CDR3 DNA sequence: TGTGCCTGTGACACCACAGGATACCCCCTTTACACCGATAAACTCATCTTT.

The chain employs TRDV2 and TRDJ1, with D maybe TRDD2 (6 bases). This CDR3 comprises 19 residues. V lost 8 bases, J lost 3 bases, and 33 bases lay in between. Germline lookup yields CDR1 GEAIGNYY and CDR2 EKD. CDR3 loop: CASDDLLLRNTGYPDKLIF. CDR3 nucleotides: TGTGCCTCCGATGACCTCCTACTGAGGAATACAGGATATCCCGATAAACTCATCTTT.